The 27 T cell receptor beta chains below come from one sample, sequenced in a study of response to subunit inactivated influenza vaccine. Using its own MiXCR run on the RT-PCR reads, TCRdb lists one record per CDR3 protein. The sample records about 500,000 distinct CDR3 sequences, over 10% being singletons. Sequenced material: PBMCs from blood, taken 40 to 50 days after vaccination. These receptors all come from a man between 50 and 59 years old who received an inactivated influenza vaccine.

This clonotype was observed a few times. The J gene is TRBJ1-1, the V gene TRBV20-1, with D perhaps TRBD1 (5 bases). CDR3 size: 14 residues. V was shortened by 3 bases and J by 0 bases, with 11 bases between the two germline ends. Looked up from germline, CDR1 is DFQATT and CDR2 is SNEGSKA (reference sequence). The chain's CDR3 is CSASRQTMNTEAFF. Written as DNA, the CDR3 is TGCAGTGCTAGTAGACAGACCATGAACACTGAAGCTTTCTTT.

This clonotype has more than one count but fewer than ten. This chain uses TRBV7-3 with TRBJ2-1, with D possibly being TRBD2 (6 bases). The CDR3 length is 17 residues. Germline lookup yields CDR1 SGHTA and CDR2 FQGTGA. V shed 2 bases and J shed 4 bases, with 18 bases lying between them. The CDR3 loop reads CASSLVPLPSEYNEQFF. The CDR3 bases are TGTGCCAGCAGCTTAGTCCCTTTGCCTAGCGAATACAATGAGCAGTTCTTC.

The J gene is TRBJ2-1, the V gene TRBV29-1; 7 positions match TRBD2. V dropped 5 bases and J dropped 7; count of bases not matched to a gene: 11. From germline, CDR1 is SQVTM and CDR2 ANQGSEA. The CDR3 contains 14 residues. CDR3 DNA: TGCAGCGTTACCAACTGGGGAGGGCGGAATGAGCAGTTCTTC. This encodes CSVTNWGGRNEQFF.

This clonotype was seen repeatedly, ten times or more. The V and J genes are TRBV15 and TRBJ2-2; maybe TRBD2 (7 bases). Trimming removed 4 bases at V and 0 bases at J, with 12 bases between. The germline V gene encodes CDR1 LNHNV and CDR2 YYDKDF (reference sequence). The CDR3 covers 16 residues. DNA for the CDR3: TGTGCCACCAGCAAGGGGCGGGGGCCGAACACCGGGGAGCTGTTTTTT. Protein sequence: CATSKGRGPNTGELFF.

This clonotype occurred a few times. No conserved phenylalanine or tryptophan is present at the end of the CDR3, so a read error is the likely explanation. Because the CDR3's place on the DNA is in doubt, the DNA is left out and the CDR3 is given as listed by TCRdb. The rearrangement links TRBV6-5 to TRBJ1-2. The CDR3 has 14 residues if both end residues are counted. CDR1 and CDR2 (germline): MNHEY, SVGAGI. The CDR3 is CASSYLKPPLIWTI.

This clonotype was counted a few times. The V call is TRBV15, the J call TRBJ2-5; D not resolved. The ends were cut back, 3 bases at V and 1 base at J, with 12 bases in the middle. The CDR3 spans 15 residues. The germline V gene has CDR1 LNHNV and CDR2 YYDKDF (reference sequence). This CDR3 is CATSSYGARQETQYF. CDR3 DNA sequence: TGTGCCACCAGCAGCTACGGAGCTCGCCAAGAGACCCAGTACTTC.

This clonotype was counted ten times or more. V gene TRBV9 combines with J gene TRBJ2-1; D remains ambiguous. The germline V gene encodes CDR1 SGDLS and CDR2 YYNGEE. Trimming stripped 0 bases from V and 2 bases from J, with 12 bases between. The length of the CDR3 is 16 residues. The CDR3 DNA follows: TGTGCCAGCAGCGTAGTCGGGTCCCCGCCCTACAATGAGCAGTTCTTC. Translating it yields CASSVVGSPPYNEQFF.

Comments on this clonotype: A single base separates this from a much larger clone, so it may be a read error. The V call is TRBV7-2, the J call TRBJ2-1; D unclear. Per germline, CDR1 SGHTA and CDR2 FQGNSA. Deletions cut 2 bases from V and 5 bases from J, with 7 bases between. The CDR3 loop spans 13 amino acids. The DNA of the CDR3 is TGTGCCAGCAGCTTACAGGACCACAATGAGCAGTTCTTC. Translation gives CASSLQDHNEQFF.

J is TRBJ2-7 and V is TRBV28, with TRBD2 as a possible D gene (6 bases). Trimming took 2 bases from V and 4 from J, leaving 18 bases between them. This CDR3 comprises 16 residues. Germline CDR1 reads MDHEN; CDR2 reads SYDVKM. CDR3 residues: CASSLGAAGSPYEQYF. CDR3 DNA: TGTGCCAGCAGTTTAGGGGCCGCGGGGTCCCCTTACGAGCAGTACTTC.

This sequence joins TRBV5-1 and TRBJ1-2, with D maybe TRBD1 (6 bases). The germline V gene has CDR1 SGHRS and CDR2 YFSETQ. Trimming pared 2 bases from V and 2 bases from J, leaving 10 bases between. This CDR3 region has 14 residues. The CDR3 spells CASSLQGFNYGYTF. CDR3 sequence (DNA): TGCGCCAGCAGCTTACAGGGATTCAACTATGGCTACACCTTC.

This clonotype was observed a few times. The chain employs TRBV5-5 and TRBJ2-3; D is undetermined. Germline lookup yields CDR1 SGHKS and CDR2 YYEKEE (reference sequence). The CDR3 runs 15 residues. V dropped 0 bases and J dropped 4 bases, with 12 bases sitting between them. The DNA of the CDR3 is TGTGCCAGCAGCTTGGTTTTGACCGATGCAGATACGCAGTATTTT. It yields the protein CASSLVLTDADTQYF. The full variable domain, rest sourced from reference TRBV5-5 and TRBJ2-3, is DAGVTQSPTHLIKTRGQQVTLRCSPISGHKSVSWYQQVLGQGPQFIFQYYEKEERGRGNFPDRFSARQFPNYSSELNVNALLLGDSALYLCASSLVLTDADTQYFGPGTRLTVL.

This clonotype was recorded a few times. The chain is built from TRBV12-3 or TRBV12-4 and TRBJ2-1; perhaps D is TRBD1 or TRBD2 (6 bases each). CDR3 length: 14 residues. V lost 6 bases and J lost 10, with 19 bases in between. The CDR3 reads CASRPHGGEEEQFF. CDR3 sequence (DNA): TGTGCCAGCAGGCCCCACGGGGGCGAGGAGGAGCAGTTCTTC.

At least ten counts were recorded for this clonotype. The chain links TRBV20-1 to TRBJ2-7, with D uncertain. In germline, CDR1 is DFQATT, CDR2 SNEGSKA (reference sequence). The CDR3 contains 13 residues. V was trimmed by 1 base and J by 7 bases, leaving 14 bases between them. The CDR3 nucleotides are TGCAGTGCTAGAGTTATAGGGCGTGGAGAGCAGTACTTC. Protein product: CSARVIGRGEQYF.

This clonotype was counted only a few times. CDR3 protein: CASSPGGPIPTDTQYF. DNA of the CDR3: TGTGCCAGCAGCCCCGGGGGTCCCATCCCCACAGATACGCAGTATTTT. The chain has TRBV3-1 and TRBJ2-3; weak D call: TRBD2 (6 bases). In germline, CDR1 is LGHDT, CDR2 YNNKEL (reference sequence). V lost 4 bases to trimming and J lost 2 bases, with 16 bases between them. This CDR3 has 16 amino acids.

V gene TRBV28 combines with J gene TRBJ2-5, with 14 positions matching TRBD2. The CDR3 is 17 amino acids. The V and J ends lost 1 base and 4 bases, in that order; junction bases with no gene match: 5. Germline V CDR1 and CDR2: MDHEN, SYDVKM. The CDR3 DNA follows: TGTGCCAGCAGTTTATCCCTAGGGACTAGCGGGAGAGAGACCCAGTACTTC. Its translation is CASSLSLGTSGRETQYF.

CDR3 bases: TGCGCCAGCAGCGCGAGGACAGGGCTGGGGGCCAACGTCCTGACTTTC. Protein sequence: CASSARTGLGANVLTF. This chain uses TRBV5-1 with TRBJ2-6; 8 nucleotides align to TRBD1. Per germline, CDR1 SGHRS and CDR2 YFSETQ. This CDR3 is built from 16 residues. V was clipped by 4 bases and J by 4 bases; unmatched bases: 7.

This clonotype was counted between two and nine times. The chain carries TRBV3-1 and TRBJ2-1, with D hard to call. This CDR3 has 15 residues. Looked up from germline, CDR1 is LGHDT and CDR2 is YNNKEL (reference sequence). Trimming removed 3 bases from V and 0 bases from J, with 9 bases in between. CDR3 sequence reads: CASSHLGASYNEQFF. Written as DNA, the CDR3 is TGTGCCAGCAGCCATTTAGGTGCCTCCTACAATGAGCAGTTCTTC.

The rearrangement links TRBV7-9 to TRBJ2-7; tentative D call: TRBD1 (5 bases). Trimming removed 4 bases at V and 4 bases at J, with 20 bases between. The germline CDR1 and CDR2 sequences are SEHNR and FQNEAQ (reference sequence). CDR3 length: 16 residues. The CDR3 loop reads CASSSEGWGRNYEQYF. CDR3 nucleotides: TGTGCCAGCAGCTCAGAAGGGTGGGGCAGGAATTACGAGCAGTACTTC.

This clonotype was found a few times. The chain is built from TRBV10-3 and TRBJ2-7; D might be TRBD2 (6 bases). CDR1 is ENHRY and CDR2 is SYGVKD in the germline V gene. V was trimmed by 3 bases and J by 5 bases, leaving 14 bases between them. The CDR3 runs 14 residues. The CDR3 protein is CAISEGGSKDEQYF. The CDR3 region has the DNA TGTGCCATCAGTGAAGGAGGGAGTAAGGACGAGCAGTACTTC.

This clonotype was picked up a small number of times. The rearrangement links TRBV4-3 to TRBJ2-5; D perhaps matches TRBD1 (6 bases). The CDR3 length is 15 residues. V gave up 0 bases and J gave up 6 bases, with 14 bases separating them. Germline V gives CDR1 LGHNA, CDR2 YSLEER. The CDR3 loop reads CASSQDLHRAKTQYF. CDR3 sequence (DNA): TGCGCCAGCAGCCAAGATCTCCACAGGGCGAAGACCCAGTACTTC.

Only a few counts were recorded for this clonotype. This chain uses TRBV12-3 or TRBV12-4 with TRBJ2-7, with D maybe TRBD2 (5 bases). The V gene lost 3 bases and the J gene lost 2 bases, with 11 bases spanning the gap. This CDR3 spans 14 amino acids. The DNA of the CDR3 is TGTGCCAGCAGTTTGGCCGGGGTTCCCTACGAGCAGTACTTC. It is translated as CASSLAGVPYEQYF.

This clonotype turned up a few times. V and J are TRBV7-9 and TRBJ2-3; possible D gene TRBD1, 7 bases. The germline CDR1 and CDR2 sequences are SEHNR and FQNEAQ (reference sequence). This CDR3 region has 17 residues. Deletions cut 5 bases from V and 4 bases from J, with 22 bases between. The CDR3 region has the DNA TGTGCCAGCAGCCTCAGACAGGGCGGGATTCAGGCAGATACGCAGTATTTT. Translation: CASSLRQGGIQADTQYF. Combining the CDR3 with reference TRBV7-9 and TRBJ2-3 gives the whole variable domain DTGVSQNPRHKITKRGQNVTFRCDPISEHNRLYWYRQTLGQGPEFLTYFQNEAQLEKSRLLSDRFSAERPKGSFSTLEIQRTEQGDSAMYLCASSLRQGGIQADTQYFGPGTRLTVL.

Only a few counts were recorded for this clonotype. V usage is TRBV27 and J usage is TRBJ2-3; the match to TRBD2 covers 8 bases. Germline trimming cut 6 bases from V and 2 bases from J; bases unmatched to any gene: 10. Germline V gene lookup returns CDR1 MNHEY and CDR2 SMNVEV (reference sequence). This CDR3 region has 16 residues. CDR3 sequence reads: CASRLRLARDTDTQYF. The CDR3 coding sequence is TGTGCCAGCAGATTAAGACTAGCGAGGGACACAGATACGCAGTATTTT.

The rearrangement uses TRBV3-1 and TRBJ2-1; tentatively, D is TRBD1 (5 bases). The CDR3 spans 14 residues. The V gene lost 1 base and the J gene lost 8 bases, with 12 bases spanning the gap. Germline loops: CDR1 LGHDT, CDR2 YNNKEL (reference sequence). CDR3 bases: TGTGCCAGCAGCCAAGTCCAGGGAAACCATGAGCAGTTCTTC. As protein: CASSQVQGNHEQFF.

The chain couples TRBV7-9 to TRBJ1-2; 7 bases are shared with TRBD1. The V gene's germline CDR1 is SEHNR and CDR2 FQNEAQ (reference sequence). The CDR3 loop spans 15 amino acids. Trimming at V came to 3 bases and at J to 2 bases, leaving 6 bases not matched to a gene. DNA of the CDR3: TGTGCCAGCAGCTTGGCGGGACAGCGAAACTATGGCTACACCTTC. This translates into CASSLAGQRNYGYTF.

This sequence joins TRBV4-2 and TRBJ2-1, with 14 bases lining up with TRBD2. The length of the CDR3 is 17 residues. Germline CDR1 reads LGHNA; CDR2 reads YNFKEQ. V was pared by 2 bases and J by 9 bases, with 9 bases of the junction left unmatched. The CDR3 sequence is CASSQITPGLAGAEQFF. The DNA of the CDR3 is TGTGCCAGCAGCCAAATCACCCCGGGACTAGCGGGAGCTGAGCAGTTCTTC.

There are a few counts of this clonotype. This sequence joins TRBV4-3 and TRBJ2-3, with D perhaps TRBD2 (6 bases). CDR1 is LGHNA, CDR2 YSLEER, per germline. The CDR3 consists of 15 residues. V lost 4 bases and J 5 bases, leaving 16 bases between the germline ends. The CDR3 is CASSPQRGLGDTQYF. The CDR3 DNA follows: TGCGCCAGCAGCCCCCAGAGGGGACTGGGAGATACGCAGTATTTT.